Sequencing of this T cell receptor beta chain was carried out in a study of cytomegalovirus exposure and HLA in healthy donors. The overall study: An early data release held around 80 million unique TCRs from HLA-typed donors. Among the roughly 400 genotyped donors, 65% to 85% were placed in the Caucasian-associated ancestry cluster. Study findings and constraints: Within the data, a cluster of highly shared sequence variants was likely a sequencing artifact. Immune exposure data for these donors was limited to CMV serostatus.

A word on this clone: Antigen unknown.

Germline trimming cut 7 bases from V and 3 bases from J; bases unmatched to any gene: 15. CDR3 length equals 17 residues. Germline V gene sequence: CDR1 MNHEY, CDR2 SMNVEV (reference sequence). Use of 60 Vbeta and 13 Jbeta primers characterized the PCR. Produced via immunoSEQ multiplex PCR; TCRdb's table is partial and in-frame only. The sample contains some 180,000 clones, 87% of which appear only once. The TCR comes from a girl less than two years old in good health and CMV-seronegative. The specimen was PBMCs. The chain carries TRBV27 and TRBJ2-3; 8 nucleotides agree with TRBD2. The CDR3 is CASKGTSLRFWTDTQYF. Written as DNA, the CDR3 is TGTGCCAGCAAGGGGACTAGTTTACGATTTTGGACAGATACGCAGTATTTT.